This passage covers 17 T cell receptor beta chains from one sample sequenced in a study of regulatory T cells in long-lasting Graves disease. Construction of the TCR beta libraries employed iRepertoire HTBI primers in conjunction with Arm-PCR of CDR3 regions. TCRdb processed the multiplex PCR reads anew with MiXCR; each CDR3 protein has one entry. The data hold hundreds of thousands of distinct CDR3 sequences, with around 12% observed a single time. Time point reported: newly diagnosed GD, antithyroid drugs for less than 3 months. Extracted RNA from PBMCs served as the source of the TCR library. These same data were also listed under a study on T cells in Graves' hyperthyroidism and ophthalmopathy.

The specimen was peripheral blood mononuclear cells (PBMCs), collected at new diagnosis, from a patient treated with antithyroid drugs. All receptors come from a woman aged 25 to 45 with Graves disease.

V gene TRBV5-1 combines with J gene TRBJ2-1; 11 bases are shared with TRBD2. V was clipped by 4 bases and J by 3 bases; unmatched bases: 6. The CDR3 is 16 residues long. CDR1 is SGHRS and CDR2 is YFSETQ in the germline V gene. Here the CDR3 reads CASSPALAGVYNEQFF. DNA for the CDR3: TGCGCCAGCAGCCCCGCACTAGCGGGAGTCTACAATGAGCAGTTCTTC.

At least ten counts were recorded for this clonotype. The chain couples TRBV27 to TRBJ1-1, with 10 bases identical to TRBD1. Losses at the gene ends were 5 bases for V and 0 bases for J; bases not matched to a gene: 9. This CDR3 contains 17 residues. From germline, CDR1 is MNHEY and CDR2 SMNVEV (reference sequence). In nucleotides, the CDR3 is TGTGCCAGCAGTCCGCATCGGACAGGGGGAATGAACACTGAAGCTTTCTTT. Translating gives CASSPHRTGGMNTEAFF.

This clonotype showed up just a few times. The rearrangement uses TRBV4-3 and TRBJ2-3; D may correspond to TRBD1 or TRBD2 (6 bases each). The V gene's germline CDR1 is LGHNA and CDR2 YSLEER. Trimming shortened V by 1 base and J by 7 bases, and 21 bases separated the two germline ends. The CDR3 is made up of 17 amino acids. The CDR3 region is CASSQVLGGGGRYTQYF. DNA of the CDR3: TGCGCCAGCAGCCAAGTCCTGGGAGGAGGGGGTCGATATACGCAGTATTTT.

This clonotype was seen ten or more times. The chain recombines TRBV5-8 with TRBJ2-1, with 8 bases identical to TRBD1. This CDR3 contains 17 residues. The germline CDR1 and CDR2 sequences are SGHTS and YDEGEE. V lost 5 bases, J lost 0 bases, and 10 bases stayed unmatched. CDR3 coding DNA: TGTGCCAGCAGACAGGGGGTAATCTTGATCTCCTACAATGAGCAGTTCTTC. It codes for CASRQGVILISYNEQFF.

The chain couples TRBV9 to TRBJ2-1, with 10 bases that match TRBD2. V lost 3 bases and J lost 7; bases outside the gene matches: 16. The germline V gene encodes CDR1 SGDLS and CDR2 YYNGEE. The CDR3 is 18 residues long. In DNA form, the CDR3 reads TGTGCCAGCAGCGAGACTTTTGAGCGGGAGGGACGGGCGAATGAGCAGTTCTTC. It encodes CASSETFEREGRANEQFF.

This clonotype was seen at least ten times. For the CDR3, the DNA is TGTGCCAGCAGTGCCCGGACAGGCGACAACACCGGGGAGCTGTTTTTT. As protein: CASSARTGDNTGELFF. The V call is TRBV6-1, the J call TRBJ2-2; 7 nucleotides match TRBD1. The CDR3 totals 16 residues. Trimming cost V 4 bases and J 2 bases; bases outside gene matches: 7. Looked up from germline, CDR1 is MNHNS and CDR2 is SASEGT.

This clonotype was seen many times. The CDR3: CASSPSAYSGNTIYF. CDR3 DNA sequence: TGTGCCAGCTCACCGAGCGCCTACTCTGGAAACACCATATATTTT. This chain joins TRBV18 and TRBJ1-3; D not resolved. V shed 3 bases and J shed 0 bases, with 9 bases lying between them. The CDR3 runs 15 residues. Germline CDR1 is KGHSH and CDR2 is LQKENI.

On this clonotype: This may arise from a read error, as a much more abundant clone is one base away. The chain links TRBV11-2 to TRBJ2-3, with 14 bases identical to TRBD2. Germline CDR1 is SGHAT and CDR2 is FQNNGV. This CDR3 region has 20 residues. V gave up 2 bases and J gave up 4 bases; unmatched junction bases: 14. CDR3 residues: CASSLIRLPTSGRVPDTQYF. DNA of the CDR3: TGTGCCAGCAGCTTAATTCGCCTCCCGACTAGCGGGAGGGTGCCAGATACGCAGTATTTT. Using reference TRBV11-2 and TRBJ2-3 for the parts outside the CDR3, the full variable domain is EAGVAQSPRYKIIEKRQSVAFWCNPISGHATLYWYQQILGQGPKLLIQFQNNGVVDDSQLPKDRFSAERLKGVDSTLKIQPAKLEDSAVYLCASSLIRLPTSGRVPDTQYFGPGTRLTVL.

This clonotype was detected a few times. The chain couples TRBV6-4 to TRBJ1-2; the D is unclear. This CDR3 has 14 amino acids. Germline CDR1 and CDR2: MRHNA and SNTAGT. V lost 7 bases and J lost 4, with 16 bases in between. CDR3 in amino acids: CASTSFRFCYGYTF. For the CDR3, the DNA is TGTGCCAGCACGTCCTTCAGGTTCTGCTATGGCTACACCTTC.

The chain has TRBV2 and TRBJ2-7, with D hard to call. V lost 6 bases, J lost 0 bases, and 21 bases lay in between. The germline V gene encodes CDR1 SNHLY and CDR2 FYNNEI. The CDR3 is made up of 17 amino acids. CDR3 loop: CASSQEKTVGGSYEQYF. DNA for the CDR3: TGTGCCAGCAGCCAAGAGAAGACCGTGGGTGGCTCCTACGAGCAGTACTTC.

This clonotype was counted many times. The chain carries TRBV7-2 and TRBJ2-2, with 7 bases fitting TRBD2. Germline CDR1 is SGHTA and CDR2 is FQGNSA. There are 17 residues in the CDR3. Unmatched junction bases numbered 19, after V lost 7 bases and J lost 8 bases. CDR3 bases: TGTGCCAGCACACATCCCCTAAGGACTAGGCCTAAAGGGGAGCTGTTTTTT. The encoded protein is CASTHPLRTRPKGELFF.

This clonotype came up many times. The gene calls are TRBV20-1 and TRBJ2-1; 12 bases are a match to TRBD2. The CDR3 sequence is 16 residues long. The V segment lost 5 bases and the J segment 0 bases; nucleotides outside the gene matches: 5. CDR1 is DFQATT, CDR2 SNEGSKA, per germline (reference sequence). The CDR3 protein is CSASSGRVRSYNEQFF. The CDR3 DNA is TGCAGTGCTTCTAGCGGGAGGGTCCGCTCCTACAATGAGCAGTTCTTC.

This clonotype was detected only a few times. The rearrangement uses TRBV6-2 or TRBV6-3 and TRBJ1-5; D is undetermined. The CDR3 spans 15 residues. The V end was cut by 5 bases, the J end by 3 bases, with 14 bases between. Germline V gene lookup returns CDR1 MNHEY and CDR2 SVGEGT. The CDR3 here is CASSPDDGSNQPQHF. In DNA, the CDR3 is TGTGCCAGCAGTCCAGATGACGGATCCAATCAGCCCCAGCATTTT.

V and J are TRBV3-1 and TRBJ2-3; D ambiguous. The J call may be in error: the DNA end matches TRBJ2-7 better. Germline V CDR1 and CDR2: LGHDT, YNNKEL (reference sequence). This CDR3 region has 13 residues. The CDR3 region is CASSQDRNLEQYF. The CDR3 nucleotides read TGTGCCAGCAGCCAAGATCGAAACCTCGAGCAGTACTTC.

This clonotype was detected many times. V usage is TRBV19 and J usage is TRBJ1-5; 8 positions match TRBD1. J was trimmed by 0 bases and V by 7 bases; bases with no gene match: 5. Germline V gene lookup returns CDR1 LNHDA and CDR2 SQIVND (reference sequence). This CDR3 region has 15 residues. CDR3 nucleotides: TGTGCCAGTAATCAGGGGGCAGATAGCAATCAGCCCCAGCATTTT. Its translation is CASNQGADSNQPQHF.

This clonotype was picked up many times. The J gene is TRBJ1-1, the V gene TRBV19; no definite D call. Germline V lookup: CDR1 LNHDA, CDR2 SQIVND (reference sequence). CDR3 length: 15 amino acids. V gave up 4 bases and J gave up 7 bases, with 19 bases separating them. As DNA, the CDR3 is TGTGCCAGTAGTACTTTTGACTCGGCCGCCGATGAAGCTTTCTTT. Amino acids: CASSTFDSAADEAFF.

This chain links TRBV14 with TRBJ2-7, with 8 positions matching TRBD1. Trimming at V came to 6 bases and at J to 2 bases, leaving 9 bases not matched to a gene. The germline gives CDR1 SGHDN, CDR2 FVKESK. The length of the CDR3 is 15 residues. The DNA of the CDR3 is TGTGCCAGCAGTCGGACAGGGTATGCGGCCTACGAGCAGTACTTC. Protein: CASSRTGYAAYEQYF.